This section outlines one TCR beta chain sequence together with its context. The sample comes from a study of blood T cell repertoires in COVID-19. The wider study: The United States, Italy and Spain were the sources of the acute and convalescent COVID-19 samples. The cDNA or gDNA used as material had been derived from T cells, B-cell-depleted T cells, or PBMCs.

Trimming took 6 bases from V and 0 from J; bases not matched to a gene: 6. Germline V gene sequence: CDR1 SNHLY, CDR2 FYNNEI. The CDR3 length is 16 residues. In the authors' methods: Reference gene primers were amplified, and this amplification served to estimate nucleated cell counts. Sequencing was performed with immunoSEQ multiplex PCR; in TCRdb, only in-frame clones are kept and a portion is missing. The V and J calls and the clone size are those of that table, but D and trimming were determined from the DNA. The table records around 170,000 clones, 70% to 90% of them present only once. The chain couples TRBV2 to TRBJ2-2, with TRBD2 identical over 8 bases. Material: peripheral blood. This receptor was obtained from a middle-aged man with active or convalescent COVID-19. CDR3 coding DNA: TGTGCCAGCAGGCCTAGCGGGTCAGCGAACACCGGGGAGCTGTTTTTT. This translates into CASRPSGSANTGELFF.